The 8 T cell receptor beta chains below were found in one sample sequenced in a study of shared clonotypes between healthy human individuals (dated by TCRdb to the early 2020s). CD8 naive samples were CD45RO-negative cells positively selected for CCR7, giving a CD45RA+CCR7+ population that excluded TemRA cells. The library relied on the immunoSEQ multiplex PCR assay. TCRdb took this table from immuneACCESS and kept in-frame rearrangements with V and J called. Such tables lack part of the clones; where checked against another copy, unresolved V genes explain under half of the gap, and the rest is unexplained. The sample table contains roughly 2,000,000 clones; only one count was recorded for 93% of them. The biggest ten clones account for more than 1.5% of the sample. Specimen: naive CD8+ T cells from PBMCs. The cell subset or site label of this sample denotes: CD45RA+CCR7+. Every receptor here comes from a young man in good health. Some clones in this sample may be carry-over from other donors' samples.

The chain couples TRBV7-8 to TRBJ2-3, with 11 bases fitting TRBD2. With 5 bases clipped from V and 1 base from J, the junction kept 8 bases outside the gene matches. The germline CDR1 and CDR2 sequences are SGHVS and FQNEAQ. This CDR3 region has 17 residues. The CDR3 region is CASSPDLAGGGTDTQYF. In DNA form, the CDR3 reads TGTGCCAGCAGCCCCGATCTAGCGGGAGGTGGCACAGATACGCAGTATTTT. Together with reference TRBV7-8 and TRBJ2-3, the CDR3 gives the full variable domain: GAGVSQSPRYKVAKRGQDVALRCDPISGHVSLFWYQQALGQGPEFLTYFQNEAQLDKSGLPSDRFFAERPEGSVSTLKIQRTQQEDSAVYLCASSPDLAGGGTDTQYFGPGTRLTVL.

This chain uses TRBV9 with TRBJ2-7; D is possibly TRBD1 or TRBD2 (5 bases each). With 3 bases removed from V and 2 bases from J, the gap between germline ends came to 12 bases. Germline V lookup: CDR1 SGDLS, CDR2 YYNGEE. The length of the CDR3 is 14 residues. The CDR3 DNA reads TGTGCCAGCAGCGATCGGGACCCGCCCTACGAGCAGTACTTC. Its protein product is CASSDRDPPYEQYF.

The J gene is TRBJ2-5, the V gene TRBV21-1; the table's D call, TRBD2, has no DNA check behind it. TRBV21-1 is labeled a pseudogene. This CDR3 has 20 residues. The CDR3 region has the DNA TGTGCCAGCAGCAAATGGGCTCGACTAGCGGGAGTCGAGCCCCAAGAGACCCAGTACTTC. This encodes CASSKWARLAGVEPQETQYF.

The chain combines TRBV7-9 with TRBJ2-5; 12 bases align to TRBD2. Germline V lookup: CDR1 SEHNR, CDR2 FQNEAQ (reference sequence). This CDR3 has 17 residues. Trimming removed 4 bases from V and 1 base from J; junction bases left unmatched: 7. Here the CDR3 reads CASSSGTSGRGQETQYF. CDR3 DNA: TGTGCCAGCAGCTCCGGGACTAGCGGGCGCGGCCAAGAGACCCAGTACTTC. Filled out from reference TRBV7-9 and TRBJ2-5, the complete variable domain reads DTGVSQNPRHKITKRGQNVTFRCDPISEHNRLYWYRQTLGQGPEFLTYFQNEAQLEKSRLLSDRFSAERPKGSFSTLEIQRTEQGDSAMYLCASSSGTSGRGQETQYFGPGTRLLVL.

The V call is TRBV11-2, the J call TRBJ1-1; a weak D match, TRBD1 (6 bases). V was trimmed by 5 bases and J by 5 bases, leaving 9 bases between them. CDR1 SGHAT and CDR2 FQNNGV come from the germline V gene. The length of the CDR3 is 12 residues. CDR3 in DNA: TGTGCCAGCAGCCCAGACAGGACTGAAGCTTTCTTT. Translating gives CASSPDRTEAFF.

The J gene is TRBJ1-1, the V gene TRBV6-5, with TRBD1 matching 9 bases. Per germline, CDR1 MNHEY and CDR2 SVGAGI. With V trimmed by 3 bases and J by 11 bases, 13 bases remained unmatched. The length of the CDR3 is 15 residues. DNA of the CDR3: TGTGCCAGCAGTTATTCAGGACAGGGGTCTATTACGGCTTTCTTT. Residues: CASSYSGQGSITAFF.

With respect to this clone: The same CDR3 also results from other DNA sequences found in this sample. CDR3 loop: CASSLGTGDGYTF. In DNA form, the CDR3 reads TGTGCCAGCAGCCTCGGGACAGGGGATGGCTACACCTTC. The rearrangement joins TRBV7-9 to TRBJ1-2; 10 bases are shared with TRBD1. CDR3 length: 13 residues. Germline trimming cut 5 bases from V and 6 bases from J; bases unmatched to any gene: 3. The germline V gene has CDR1 SEHNR and CDR2 FQNEAQ (reference sequence). The full variable domain, in which reference TRBV7-9 and TRBJ1-2 provide the parts outside the CDR3, is DTGVSQNPRHKITKRGQNVTFRCDPISEHNRLYWYRQTLGQGPEFLTYFQNEAQLEKSRLLSDRFSAERPKGSFSTLEIQRTEQGDSAMYLCASSLGTGDGYTFGSGTRLTVV.

J is TRBJ2-7 and V is TRBV6-6, with 10 bases fitting TRBD1. This CDR3 contains 14 residues. The trim removed 8 bases at V and 2 bases at J, leaving 6 bases unmatched. Germline values: CDR1 MNHNY, CDR2 SVGAGI (reference sequence). The CDR3 region is CASLGGQGTYEQYF. The CDR3 bases are TGTGCCAGCCTCGGGGGACAGGGGACCTACGAGCAGTACTTC.